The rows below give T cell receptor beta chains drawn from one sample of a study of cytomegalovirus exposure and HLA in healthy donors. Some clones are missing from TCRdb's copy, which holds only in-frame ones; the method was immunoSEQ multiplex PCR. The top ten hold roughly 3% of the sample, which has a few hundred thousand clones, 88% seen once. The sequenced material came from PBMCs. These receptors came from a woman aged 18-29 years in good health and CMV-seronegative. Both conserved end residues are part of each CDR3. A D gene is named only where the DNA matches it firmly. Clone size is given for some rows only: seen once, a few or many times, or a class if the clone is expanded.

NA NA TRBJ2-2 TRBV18 CASSLFKQGTGELFF TGTGCCAGCTCACTCTTTAAACAGGGTACCGGGGAGCTGTTTTTT
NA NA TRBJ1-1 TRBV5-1 CASSHPTGLNTEAFF TGCGCCAGCAGCCACCCTACAGGGTTGAACACTGAAGCTTTCTTT
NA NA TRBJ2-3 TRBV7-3 CASSNIPRDTQYF TGTGCCAGCAGTAACATACCGCGGGATACGCAGTATTTT
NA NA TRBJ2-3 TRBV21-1 CAKFSGLQADTQYF TGTGCCAAGTTCTCAGGGTTGCAGGCAGATACGCAGTATTTT
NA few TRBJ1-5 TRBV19 CASRGGNQPQHF TGTGCCAGCAGGGGAGGCAATCAGCCCCAGCATTTT
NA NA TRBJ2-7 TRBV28 CASSLQGYEQYF TGTGCCAGCAGTTTACAGGGGTACGAGCAGTACTTC
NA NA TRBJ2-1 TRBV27 CASSLGQGGYNEQFF TGTGCCAGCAGTTTGGGTCAGGGCGGCTACAATGAGCAGTTCTTC
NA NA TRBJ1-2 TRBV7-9 CASSHRLIESYGYTF TGTGCCAGCAGCCATCGTTTGATAGAAAGCTATGGCTACACCTTC
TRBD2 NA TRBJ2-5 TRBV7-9 CASSFSSGQETQYF TGTGCCAGCAGCTTTTCTAGCGGCCAAGAGACCCAGTACTTC
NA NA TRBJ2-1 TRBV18 CASSPKVGSLHNEQFF TGTGCCAGCTCACCAAAAGTCGGTAGTCTTCATAATGAGCAGTTCTTC
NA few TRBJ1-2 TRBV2 CATSGKGRGMDGYTF TGTGCCACCTCGGGTAAAGGGAGGGGGATGGATGGCTACACCTTC
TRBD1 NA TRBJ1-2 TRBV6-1 CASSESTGGPIPYGYTF TGTGCCAGCAGTGAATCAACAGGGGGCCCAATCCCTTATGGCTACACCTTC
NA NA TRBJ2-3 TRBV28 CASPSTPGRLPPSSTDTQYF TGTGCCAGCCCATCGACCCCAGGGCGCCTCCCCCCATCTAGCACAGATACGCAGTATTTT
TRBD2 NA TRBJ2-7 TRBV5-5 CASSPVIAGVYEQYF TGTGCCAGCAGCCCGGTCATAGCGGGAGTCTACGAGCAGTACTTC
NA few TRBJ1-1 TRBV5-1 CASSPIGQGSEAFF TGCGCCAGCAGCCCCATCGGGCAGGGCTCTGAAGCTTTCTTT
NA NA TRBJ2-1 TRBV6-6 CASSYAGAINEQFF TGTGCCAGCAGTTACGCGGGCGCTATCAATGAGCAGTTCTTC
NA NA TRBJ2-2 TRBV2 CASSVMEVETGELFF TGTGCCAGCAGTGTAATGGAGGTGGAGACCGGGGAGCTGTTTTTT
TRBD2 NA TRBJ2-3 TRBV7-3 CASSPSGGTDTQYF TGTGCCAGCAGCCCTAGCGGGGGCACAGATACGCAGTATTTT
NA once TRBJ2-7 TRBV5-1 CASSPNHGGDYEQYF TGCGCCAGCAGCCCAAACCACGGAGGGGACTACGAGCAGTACTTC
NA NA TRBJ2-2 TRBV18 CASSPPRAGLNTGELFF TGTGCCAGCTCACCCCCTCGCGCAGGACTGAACACCGGGGAGCTGTTTTTT
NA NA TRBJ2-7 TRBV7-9 CASSLAPPRGISYEQYF TGTGCCAGCAGCTTAGCCCCACCCCGAGGGATATCCTACGAGCAGTACTTC
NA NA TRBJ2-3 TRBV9 CASSTWGVVGTDTQYF TGTGCCAGCAGCACGTGGGGGGTAGTCGGCACAGATACGCAGTATTTT
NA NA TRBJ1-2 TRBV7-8 CASSQEQDSYNYGYTF TGTGCCAGCAGCCAAGAACAGGACAGTTACAACTATGGCTACACCTTC
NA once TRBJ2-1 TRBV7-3 CASSLVGGEQFF TGTGCCAGCAGCTTAGTGGGGGGTGAGCAGTTCTTC
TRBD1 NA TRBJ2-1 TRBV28 CASSSRDRDFNEQFF TGTGCCAGCAGTTCCCGGGACAGGGATTTCAATGAGCAGTTCTTC
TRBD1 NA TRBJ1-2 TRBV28 CASSLTGTGGGYTF TGTGCCAGCAGTTTAACAGGGACAGGGGGCGGCTACACCTTC
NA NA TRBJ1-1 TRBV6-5 CASSLSGTEAFF TGTGCCAGCAGCCTCAGCGGCACTGAAGCTTTCTTT
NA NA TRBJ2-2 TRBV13 CASSNRDWALAGELFF TGTGCCAGCAGCAACCGGGACTGGGCACTAGCCGGGGAGCTGTTTTTT
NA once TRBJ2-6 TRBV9 CASSGGPGANVLTF TGTGCCAGCAGCGGAGGGCCCGGGGCCAACGTCCTGACTTTC
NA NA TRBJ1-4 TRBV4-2 CASSQEGWAGQGEKLFF TGTGCCAGCAGCCAAGAGGGTTGGGCAGGGCAAGGGGAAAAACTGTTTTTT
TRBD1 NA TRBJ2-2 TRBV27 CASSLGGAGGGELFF TGTGCCAGCAGTTTAGGGGGCGCAGGGGGCGGGGAGCTGTTTTTT
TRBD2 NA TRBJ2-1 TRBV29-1 CSVVLAGVMDEQFF TGCAGCGTGGTACTAGCGGGAGTGATGGATGAGCAGTTCTTC
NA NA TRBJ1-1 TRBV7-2 CASSSEVGVTEAFF TGTGCCAGCAGCTCAGAGGTAGGGGTTACTGAAGCTTTCTTT
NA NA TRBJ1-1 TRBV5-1 CASSLDGQGNTEAFF TGCGCCAGCAGCTTGGATGGGCAGGGGAACACTGAAGCTTTCTTT
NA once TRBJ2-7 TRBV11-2 CASSLGSLSSYEQYF TGTGCCAGCAGCTTAGGTTCTCTAAGCTCCTACGAGCAGTACTTC
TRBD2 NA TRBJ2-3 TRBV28 CASSLRPVTSGRTDTQYF TGTGCCAGCAGTTTAAGGCCCGTTACTAGCGGGAGAACAGATACGCAGTATTTT
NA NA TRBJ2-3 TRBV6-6 CASSPTTDTQYF TGTGCCAGCAGCCCTACCACAGATACGCAGTATTTT
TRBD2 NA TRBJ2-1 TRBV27 CASSLGSGSMSYNEQFF TGTGCCAGCAGTTTAGGTAGCGGGAGTATGTCCTACAATGAGCAGTTCTTC
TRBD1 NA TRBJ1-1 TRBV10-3 CATTIKGQDTEAFF TGTGCCACCACAATTAAAGGACAGGACACTGAAGCTTTCTTT
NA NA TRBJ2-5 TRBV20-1 CSAPLGTQYF TGCAGTGCCCCGCTCGGGACCCAGTACTTC
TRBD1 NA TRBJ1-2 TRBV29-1 CSVGQGNYGYTF TGCAGCGTTGGACAGGGGAACTATGGCTACACCTTC
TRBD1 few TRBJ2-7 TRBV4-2 CASSQDQGDEQYF TGTGCCAGCAGCCAAGATCAGGGGGACGAGCAGTACTTC
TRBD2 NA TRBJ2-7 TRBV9 CASSVDPGGSYEQYF TGTGCCAGCAGCGTAGATCCGGGAGGGAGCTACGAGCAGTACTTC
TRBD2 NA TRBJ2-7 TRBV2 CASSAGLASSEQYF TGTGCCAGCAGCGCGGGACTAGCTTCGTCCGAGCAGTACTTC
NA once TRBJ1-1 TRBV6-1 CASSLKGGETEAFF TGTGCCAGCAGCCTAAAAGGGGGAGAGACTGAAGCTTTCTTT
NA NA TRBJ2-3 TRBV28 CASSLSGYTDTQYF TGTGCCAGCAGTTTATCAGGGTACACAGATACGCAGTATTTT
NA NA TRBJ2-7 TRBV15 CATSTGTGLLGSYEQYF TGTGCCACCAGCACCGGTACAGGGCTTTTGGGCTCCTACGAGCAGTACTTC
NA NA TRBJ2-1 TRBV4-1 CASSRLWAGNHDEQFF TGCGCCAGCAGCCGCCTTTGGGCAGGGAACCATGATGAGCAGTTCTTC
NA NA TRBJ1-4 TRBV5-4 CASSLTRGDEKLFF TGTGCCAGCAGCTTAACCAGGGGAGACGAAAAACTGTTTTTT
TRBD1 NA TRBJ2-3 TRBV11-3 CASSPGQLSTDTQYF TGTGCCAGCAGCCCGGGACAGCTAAGCACAGATACGCAGTATTTT
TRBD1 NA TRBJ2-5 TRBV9 CASSRQGSQETQYF TGTGCCAGTAGCCGACAGGGCTCCCAAGAGACCCAGTACTTC
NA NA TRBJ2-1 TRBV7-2 CASSLITHRTLHNEQFF TGTGCCAGCAGCTTAATTACCCACCGGACTCTACACAATGAGCAGTTCTTC
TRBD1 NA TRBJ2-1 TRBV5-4 CASSLRQGVQFF TGTGCCAGCAGCTTAAGACAGGGGGTCCAGTTCTTC
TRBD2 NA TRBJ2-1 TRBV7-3 CASSLIAGGYNEQFF TGTGCCAGCAGCTTAATAGCGGGAGGCTACAATGAGCAGTTCTTC
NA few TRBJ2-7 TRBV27 CASSLTGYYEQYF TGTGCCAGCAGTTTAACGGGGTACTACGAGCAGTACTTC